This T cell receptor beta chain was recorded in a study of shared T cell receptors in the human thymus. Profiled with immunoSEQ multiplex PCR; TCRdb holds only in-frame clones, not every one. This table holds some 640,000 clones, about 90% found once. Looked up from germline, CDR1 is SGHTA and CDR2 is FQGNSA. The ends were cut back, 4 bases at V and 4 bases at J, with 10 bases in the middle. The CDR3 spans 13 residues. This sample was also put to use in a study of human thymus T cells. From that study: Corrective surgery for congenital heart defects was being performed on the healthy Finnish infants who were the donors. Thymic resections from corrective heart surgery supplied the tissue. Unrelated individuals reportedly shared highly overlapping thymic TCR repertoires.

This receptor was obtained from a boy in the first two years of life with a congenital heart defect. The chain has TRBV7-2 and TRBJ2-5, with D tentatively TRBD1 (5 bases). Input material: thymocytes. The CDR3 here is CASSSGQGETQYF. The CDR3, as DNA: TGTGCCAGCAGCTCGGGCCAGGGAGAGACCCAGTACTTC.